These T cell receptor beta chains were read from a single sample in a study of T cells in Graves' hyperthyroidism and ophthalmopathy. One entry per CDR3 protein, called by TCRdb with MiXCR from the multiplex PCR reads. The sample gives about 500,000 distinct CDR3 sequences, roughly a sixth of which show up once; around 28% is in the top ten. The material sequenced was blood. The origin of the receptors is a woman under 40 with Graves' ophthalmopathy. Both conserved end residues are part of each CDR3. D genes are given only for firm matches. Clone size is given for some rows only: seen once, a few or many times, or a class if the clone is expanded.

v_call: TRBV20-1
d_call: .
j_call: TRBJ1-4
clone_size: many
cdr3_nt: TGCAGTGCTAGAGATTCGACCGACAGCAATGAAAAACTGTTTTTT
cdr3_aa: CSARDSTDSNEKLFF

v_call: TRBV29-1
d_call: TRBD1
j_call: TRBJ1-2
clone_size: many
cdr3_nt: TGCTGCAGACAGGGGGCCGACTATGGCTACACCTTC
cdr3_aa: CCRQGADYGYTF

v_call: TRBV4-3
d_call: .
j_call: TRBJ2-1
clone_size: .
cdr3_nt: TGCGCCAGCAGCCAAGATCCGCCCTTGGGGACTGACAATGAGCAGTTCTTC
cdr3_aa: CASSQDPPLGTDNEQFF

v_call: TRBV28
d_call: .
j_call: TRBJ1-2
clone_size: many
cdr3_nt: TGTGCCAGCAGTTTATTGCAGGGGTCCTATGGCTACACCTTC
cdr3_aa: CASSLLQGSYGYTF

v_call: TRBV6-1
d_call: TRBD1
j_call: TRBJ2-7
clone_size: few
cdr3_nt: TGTGCCAGCAGTAACGAGGGGGACAGGGGTTCCTACGAGCAGTACTTC
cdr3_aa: CASSNEGDRGSYEQYF

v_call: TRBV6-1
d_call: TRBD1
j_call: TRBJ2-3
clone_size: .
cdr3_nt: TGTGCCATCGGACAGGGAAGGCAGGCGTTAGATACGCAGTATTTT
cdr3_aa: CAIGQGRQALDTQYF

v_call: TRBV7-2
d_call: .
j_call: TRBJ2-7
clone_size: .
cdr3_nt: TGTGCCAGCAGCTTTTACGGGAGCGATTACGAGCAGTACTTC
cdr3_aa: CASSFYGSDYEQYF

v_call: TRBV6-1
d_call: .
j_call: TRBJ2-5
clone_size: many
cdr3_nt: TGTGCCACCGACTCTGGGGTTGGAGAGACCCAGTACTTC
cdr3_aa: CATDSGVGETQYF

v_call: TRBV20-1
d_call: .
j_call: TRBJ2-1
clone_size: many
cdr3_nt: TGCAGTGCTAGAGGAGGCGCGAAGGTCTACAATGAGCAGTTCTTC
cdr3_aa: CSARGGAKVYNEQFF

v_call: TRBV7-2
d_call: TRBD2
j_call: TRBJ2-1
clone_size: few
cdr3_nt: TGTGCCAGCAGGCGGGACTACCCCTACAATGAGCAGTTCTTC
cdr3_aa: CASRRDYPYNEQFF

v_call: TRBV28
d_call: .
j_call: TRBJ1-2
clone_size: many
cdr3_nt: TGTGCCAGCAGGCCAAAAGGATTCGGGGGGCTATATGGCTACACCTTC
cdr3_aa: CASRPKGFGGLYGYTF